A selection of T cell receptor beta chains follows, all from one sample in a study of PD-1 blockade in classical Hodgkin lymphoma. Data came from immunoSEQ multiplex PCR; TCRdb stores just in-frame clones and leaves some out. The table records 25,000 or so clones, approximately 87% of them present only once. The specimen was peripheral blood mononuclear cells (PBMCs), collected before the fourth cycle of nivolumab. Receptors originate from a human donor with classical Hodgkin lymphoma. Both conserved end residues are part of each CDR3. Clone size, where shown, is once, few, many, or a class for clones that have expanded.

v_call,j_call,clone_size,cdr3_aa
TRBV5-1,TRBJ1-1,-,CASRLIENTEAFF
TRBV14,TRBJ1-6,medium-sized,CASSPRGNSPLHF
TRBV7-9,TRBJ2-7,-,CASSPRGGEQYF
TRBV6-5,TRBJ2-1,-,CASSFRGRRGYNEQFF
TRBV27,TRBJ1-2,-,CASSLTGAEYGYTF
TRBV7-6,TRBJ2-7,-,CASSQRLAGVGEQYF
TRBV5-1,TRBJ2-3,-,CASSLAGVRTDTQYF
TRBV7-9,TRBJ2-1,-,CASTKGGEQFF
TRBV2,TRBJ2-7,once,CASSEALAGLGEQYF
TRBV5-4,TRBJ2-1,-,CASSLGLAYNEQFF
TRBV6-5,TRBJ1-1,-,CASSYDGNTEAFF
TRBV19,TRBJ2-7,-,CASRTLAGGGDEQYF
TRBV28,TRBJ2-7,-,CASSSNSYEQYF
TRBV6-5,TRBJ2-7,-,CASSYRDRGYEQYF
TRBV6-5,TRBJ2-7,-,CATSPRLAGAHEQYF
TRBV4-1,TRBJ1-4,-,CASSQRREKLFF
TRBV5-1,TRBJ2-3,once,CASSWTGTSHADTQYF
TRBV5-1,TRBJ2-5,-,CASSLTGWEETQYF
TRBV29-1,TRBJ2-7,-,CSVIRGYEQYF
TRBV5-6,TRBJ2-7,-,CASSPWDPRPYEQYF
TRBV5-5,TRBJ1-2,few,CASSLVGTLGGGYTF
TRBV7-9,TRBJ2-3,-,CASSRTSGGPSTDTQYF
TRBV5-4,TRBJ1-2,-,CASRLGQITNYGYTF
TRBV2,TRBJ1-2,-,CASSEGLEYGYTF
TRBV14,TRBJ2-5,-,CASSLGGFRMVETQYF
TRBV5-1,TRBJ2-7,-,CASSPLGGQYF
TRBV7-9,TRBJ1-4,once,CASSLNLRGEKLFF
TRBV13,TRBJ1-3,-,CASRPLENTIYF
TRBV6-1,TRBJ2-1,-,CASSESGQYNEQFF
TRBV7-9,TRBJ2-7,few,CATLGTTYEQYF
TRBV2,TRBJ2-2,-,CASRRDRVGTGELFF
TRBV7-3,TRBJ2-3,-,CASSTIGGATDTQYF
TRBV2,TRBJ2-2,few,CASSTGQVAPGELFF
TRBV28,TRBJ1-1,-,CASSSMGRDSYTEAFF
TRBV5-8,TRBJ1-2,-,CASSLWGTGATF
TRBV4-2,TRBJ1-1,once,CASSQDSRETEAFF
TRBV28,TRBJ2-3,-,CASSFLPWGPTRKYLTDTQYF
TRBV13,TRBJ2-5,few,CASSLGQGGETQYF
TRBV25-1,TRBJ1-1,-,CASSSPEGGEAFF
TRBV6-5,TRBJ1-2,-,CASSSNRDYGYTF
TRBV11-3,TRBJ2-2,-,CASSLVTGELFF
TRBV7-2,TRBJ2-3,medium-sized,CASSPRAAWGTDTQYF
TRBV6-1,TRBJ1-4,-,CAHRRGVGEKLFF
TRBV5-1,TRBJ2-7,-,CASSLAGRTYEQYF
TRBV7-9,TRBJ1-1,-,CANSEAFF